The sequence of this TCR beta chain was determined in a study of identifying expanded T cells in peripheral blood. A word on this clone: What it recognizes is unknown.

The study, taken as a whole, reports: Roughly 2-week clone count variance significantly increased as total template count grew. Technical replicates showed roughly 1.2 changed clones; about 2 weeks roughly 15; four weeks 19.

Clones were sequenced by immunoSEQ multiplex PCR, and TCRdb holds only the in-frame ones, with some missing. Found here are about 86,000 clones, around 84% of them singletons; the top ten hold roughly 4.4%. Healthy donors had no documented immune events, such as infections, while sampled. J lost 2 bases, V lost 5 bases, and 9 bases had no gene match. Germline CDR1 and CDR2: MNHEY and SVGAGI. CDR3 size: 15 residues. This TCR came from a person between 18 and 75 years old in good health. Specimen: blood. The genes are TRBV6-5 and TRBJ2-7; 7 positions agree with TRBD1. The chain's CDR3 is CASSLKGGPTYEQYF. The CDR3 DNA is TGTGCCAGCAGTCTTAAAGGGGGCCCCACCTACGAGCAGTACTTC.